The T cell receptor (beta chain) described here comes from a study of shared clonotypes between healthy human individuals. On the study more broadly: Plates per donor: three CD4 naive, three CD4 memory, two CD8 naive, one CD8 memory. Broader study findings: Unshared clonotypes carried lower generation probabilities than those common to all four donors.

Researchers divided each subset's genomic DNA evenly across several immunoSEQ plates. TCRdb's table, derived via immunoSEQ multiplex PCR, lists solely in-frame clones and lacks some. The table records around 1.1 million clones, around 77% of them present only once. The CDR3 has 15 residues. Trimming cost V 3 bases and J 0 bases, with 12 bases left between them. The germline V gene encodes CDR1 SGHTA and CDR2 FQGNSA. With regard to this clone: Its antigen is as yet unknown. Other DNA sequences in the sample encode the same CDR3.

Sequencing was performed on memory CD4+ T cells from PBMCs. Subset described: CD45RA-negative fraction. V is TRBV7-2 and J is TRBJ2-7, with unresolved D. The source is a man aged 18 to 30 in good health. Some clones in this sample may be carry-over from other donors' samples. DNA of the CDR3: TGTGCCAGCAGCTTTGCCGGCGGTAACTCCTACGAGCAGTACTTC. This encodes CASSFAGGNSYEQYF.